Below, 27 T cell receptor beta chains from the same sample are listed, as sequenced in a study of shared clonotypes between healthy human individuals. The method was immunoSEQ multiplex PCR; TCRdb's version includes in-frame clones alone and lacks a portion of them. The sample shows some 96,000 clones, approximately 44% of them seen only once. The sample was PBMCs. These TCRs come from a woman aged 40 to 50 in good health. Some clones in this sample may be carry-over from other donors' samples.

The J gene is TRBJ2-1, the V gene TRBV6-1; tentative D call: TRBD1 (6 bases). The V end lost 6 bases, the J end lost 0 bases, and 9 bases lay between the germline ends. The CDR3 has 14 residues. Germline CDR1 MNHNS, CDR2 SASEGT. CDR3 region: CASRSGVSYNEQFF. CDR3 DNA: TGTGCCAGCAGGTCAGGGGTCTCCTACAATGAGCAGTTCTTC.

The chain couples TRBV6-1 to TRBJ2-7; 8 positions match TRBD1. This CDR3 is built from 14 residues. In germline, CDR1 is MNHNS, CDR2 SASEGT. The V gene end was trimmed by 2 bases and the J gene end by 4 bases; junction bases not matched to a gene: 4. The CDR3 here is CASSESQGAYEQYF. CDR3 bases: TGTGCCAGCAGTGAAAGCCAGGGGGCTTACGAGCAGTACTTC.

This clone is classed as medium-sized (0.01 to 0.1%). The chain recombines TRBV6-5 with TRBJ2-6; possible D gene TRBD2, 6 bases. V was pared by 10 bases and J by 0 bases, with 7 bases between. Germline-derived CDR1 and CDR2 are MNHEY and SVGAGI. The CDR3 sequence is 13 residues long. CDR3 nucleotide sequence: TGTGCCACCGGGAGCTCTGGGGCCAACGTCCTGACTTTC. Protein: CATGSSGANVLTF.

This clone was recorded a few times. J is TRBJ2-5 and V is TRBV30; D uncertain. The germline V gene encodes CDR1 GTSNPN and CDR2 SVGIG (reference sequence). The CDR3 extends over 11 amino acids. The V and J ends lost 0 bases and 4 bases respectively, with 3 bases between them. CDR3 region: CAWSVIETQYF. For the CDR3, the DNA is TGTGCCTGGAGTGTCATAGAGACCCAGTACTTC.

The rearrangement joins TRBV14 to TRBJ2-7; D is unclear. Looked up from germline, CDR1 is SGHDN and CDR2 is FVKESK. CDR3 size: 14 residues. Trimming took 1 base from V and 3 from J, leaving 10 bases between them. The DNA of the CDR3 is TGTGCCAGCAGCCAAGGCACAGACAACTACGAGCAGTACTTC. This translates into CASSQGTDNYEQYF.

There are a few counts of this clone. This chain connects TRBV10-3 to TRBJ2-1; 9 bases align to TRBD2. The CDR3 totals 15 residues. CDR1 is ENHRY and CDR2 is SYGVKD in the germline V gene. The J segment lost 8 bases and the V segment lost 2 bases, leaving 7 bases of the junction unmatched. CDR3 in amino acids: CAISEGGRAAYEQFF. The CDR3 coding sequence is TGTGCCATCAGTGAGGGCGGGAGGGCCGCGTATGAGCAGTTCTTC.

This clone showed up just once. The CDR3 sequence: CASSEARETQYF. CDR3 DNA: TGTGCCAGCAGTGAGGCTCGGGAGACCCAGTACTTC. The rearrangement links TRBV6-1 to TRBJ2-5; D remains ambiguous. V was cut by 3 bases and J by 5 bases, with 7 bases left in between. The germline gives CDR1 MNHNS, CDR2 SASEGT. The CDR3 spans 12 residues.

A single count supports this clone. This rearrangement joins TRBV7-2 to TRBJ1-5; D is uncertain. Germline V CDR1 and CDR2: SGHTA, FQGNSA. V lost 2 bases and J 3 bases, leaving 11 bases between the germline ends. This CDR3 has 15 amino acids. CDR3 amino acids: CASSLTSGINQPQHF. CDR3 coding DNA: TGTGCCAGCAGCTTAACAAGCGGGATCAATCAGCCCCAGCATTTT.

This clone has at least ten counts. This chain connects TRBV29-1 to TRBJ1-1; the D is unclear. Per the germline V gene, CDR1 is SQVTM and CDR2 is ANQGSEA. The CDR3 sequence is 15 residues long. With 7 bases removed from V and 1 base from J, the gap between germline ends came to 19 bases. For the CDR3, the DNA is TGCAGCGCCGATCCTCCTACAAGAGGGAACACTGAAGCTTTCTTT. It specifies CSADPPTRGNTEAFF.

The CDR3 reads CASLDPRIGELFF. CDR3 DNA sequence: TGTGCCAGCCTGGACCCAAGAATCGGGGAGCTGTTTTTT. The chain is built from TRBV18 and TRBJ2-2; D is unclear. V was trimmed by 8 bases and J by 7 bases, leaving 14 bases between them. The CDR3 is 13 residues long. Germline V CDR1 and CDR2: KGHSH, LQKENI.

The chain has TRBV6-5 and TRBJ1-1; D possibly corresponds to TRBD1 (6 bases). The CDR3 is made up of 15 amino acids. The V end was cut by 5 bases, the J end by 1 base, with 14 bases between. CDR1 and CDR2 from the germline V gene are MNHEY and SVGAGI. This CDR3 reads CASSPQPTGNTEAFF. Here the CDR3 DNA reads TGTGCCAGCAGTCCCCAACCGACAGGGAACACTGAAGCTTTCTTT.

The table lists this clone with a few counts. The rearrangement uses TRBV5-4 and TRBJ2-3; 7 bases line up with TRBD2. The germline gives CDR1 SGHNT, CDR2 YYREEE (reference sequence). With 4 bases clipped from V and 5 bases from J, the junction kept 4 bases outside the gene matches. The CDR3 is 13 amino acids. Here the CDR3 reads CASSGEGRDTQYF. DNA for the CDR3: TGTGCCAGCAGCGGGGAGGGCAGAGATACGCAGTATTTT.

In this sample, this clone turned up a few times. CDR3 region: CAWSARSSGELFF. In DNA form, the CDR3 reads TGTGCCTGGAGTGCCCGCTCCTCCGGGGAGCTGTTTTTT. The rearrangement links TRBV30 to TRBJ2-2; D call uncertain. V shed 1 base and J shed 6 bases, with 9 bases lying between them. Germline loops: CDR1 GTSNPN, CDR2 SVGIG (reference sequence). The CDR3 is 13 amino acids.

The chain couples TRBV9 to TRBJ2-5; the D gene is possibly TRBD2 (6 bases). This CDR3 spans 14 amino acids. Germline CDR1 SGDLS, CDR2 YYNGEE. Trimming pared 1 base from V and 5 bases from J, leaving 12 bases between. The chain's CDR3 is CASSVRELRETQYF. DNA of the CDR3: TGTGCCAGCAGCGTACGGGAGTTACGTGAGACCCAGTACTTC.

This clone was recorded at least ten times. The genes are TRBV30 and TRBJ2-1, with TRBD1 as a possible D gene (5 bases). V was clipped by 2 bases and J by 7 bases, with 9 bases between them. The germline CDR1 and CDR2 sequences are GTSNPN and SVGIG (reference sequence). The CDR3 runs 12 residues. The DNA of the CDR3 is TGTGCCTGGAGTTCAGGGTATAATGAGCAGTTCTTC. Encoded protein: CAWSSGYNEQFF.

Notes on this clone: This could be a read error, since a much larger clone is one nucleotide away. Other DNA sequences in this specimen translate into the identical CDR3. This chain links TRBV30 with TRBJ1-2, with TRBD1 matching over 9 bases. Germline-derived CDR1 and CDR2 are GTSNPN and SVGIG (reference sequence). V lost 4 bases, J lost 8 bases, and 5 bases stayed unmatched. This CDR3 is 12 amino acids long. The CDR3 spells CAWTPTGGGYTF. The CDR3 region has the DNA TGTGCCTGGACCCCGACAGGGGGGGGCTACACCTTC.

As to this clone: One end of the junction varies from germline; a read error may be responsible. The identical CDR3 is also encoded by other nucleotide sequences in the sample. V usage is TRBV30 and J usage is TRBJ2-3; unclear D gene. The CDR3 has 13 amino acids. Germline loops: CDR1 GTSNPN, CDR2 SVGIG (reference sequence). The CDR3 region has the DNA TGCGCCTGGAGTGGGTCTTACACAGATACGCAGTATTTT. Residues: CAWSGSYTDTQYF. The entire variable domain, with the rest obtained from reference TRBV30 and TRBJ2-3, is as follows: SQTIHQWPATLVQPVGSPLSLECTVEGTSNPNLYWYRQAAGRGLQLLFYSVGIGQISSEVPQNLSASRPQDRQFILSSKKLLLSDSGFYLCAWSGSYTDTQYFGPGTRLTVL.

The chain joins TRBV11-1 to TRBJ2-1; 7 bases match TRBD2. Germline V lookup: CDR1 SGHAT, CDR2 FQDESV (reference sequence). Germline trimming cut 5 bases from V and 3 bases from J; bases unmatched to any gene: 10. The CDR3 is 16 amino acids. The CDR3 DNA reads as TGTGCCAGCAGCCCCTCGGGGGGTCTACACTACAATGAGCAGTTCTTC. Translation gives CASSPSGGLHYNEQFF. The full variable domain, rest sourced from reference TRBV11-1 and TRBJ2-1, is EAEVAQSPRYKITEKSQAVAFWCDPISGHATLYWYRQILGQGPELLVQFQDESVVDDSQLPKDRFSAERLKGVDSTLKIQPAELGDSAMYLCASSPSGGLHYNEQFFGPGTRLTVL.

The chain couples TRBV28 to TRBJ2-1; D might be TRBD1 (6 bases). CDR1 is MDHEN, CDR2 SYDVKM, per germline. Trimming shortened V by 8 bases and J by 5 bases, and 19 bases separated the two germline ends. The CDR3 extends over 15 amino acids. The DNA for the CDR3 is TGTGCCAGCCAAACCCCGGGACACGGAAACAATGAGCAGTTCTTC. Translating it yields CASQTPGHGNNEQFF.

The chain recombines TRBV5-6 with TRBJ1-1, with no clear D. This CDR3 contains 11 residues. CDR1 is SGHDT, CDR2 YYEEEE, per germline. The V gene lost 4 bases and the J gene lost 0 bases, with 1 base spanning the gap. CDR3 sequence: CASSMNTEAFF. The CDR3 coding sequence is TGTGCCAGCAGCATGAACACTGAAGCTTTCTTT.

V and J are TRBV7-9 and TRBJ2-7; D perhaps matches TRBD2 (6 bases). This CDR3 spans 17 amino acids. Deletions cut 5 bases from V and 3 bases from J, with 23 bases between. Germline V lookup: CDR1 SEHNR, CDR2 FQNEAQ (reference sequence). The CDR3, as DNA: TGTGCCAGCAGCCCACGGTGGCGGGGCCCAAGAAACTACGAGCAGTACTTC. This codes for CASSPRWRGPRNYEQYF. Drawing the rest from reference TRBV7-9 and TRBJ2-7, the complete variable domain is DTGVSQNPRHKITKRGQNVTFRCDPISEHNRLYWYRQTLGQGPEFLTYFQNEAQLEKSRLLSDRFSAERPKGSFSTLEIQRTEQGDSAMYLCASSPRWRGPRNYEQYFGPGTRLTVT.

This rearrangement joins TRBV5-8 to TRBJ1-5; possibly TRBD1 for D (6 bases). Germline V gene lookup returns CDR1 SGHTS and CDR2 YDEGEE. V was cut by 0 bases and J by 4 bases, with 8 bases left in between. This CDR3 spans 14 amino acids. As DNA, the CDR3 is TGTGCCAGCAGCTTGGGGGGGCGAAATCAGCCCCAGCATTTT. It is translated as CASSLGGRNQPQHF.

The chain couples TRBV7-2 to TRBJ1-2; D unresolved. The CDR3 covers 14 residues. CDR1 is SGHTA and CDR2 is FQGNSA in the germline V gene. Between the trimmed V and J ends, which lost 2 bases and 4 bases, there was a span of 11 bases. The DNA for the CDR3 is TGTGCCAGCAGCTTAAGTGCCAGACTCTATGGCTACACCTTC. Its translation is CASSLSARLYGYTF.

V usage is TRBV10-2 and J usage is TRBJ2-7; possibly TRBD1 for D (5 bases). Germline-derived CDR1 and CDR2 are WSHSY and SAAADI. This CDR3 is 13 amino acids long. V shed 2 bases and J shed 1 base, with 6 bases lying between them. Here the CDR3 reads CASSEGASYEQYF. For the CDR3, the DNA is TGCGCCAGCAGTGAGGGGGCGTCCTACGAGCAGTACTTC.

A remark on this clone: This sequence is one base from a far larger clone and is likely a read error. This specimen includes other DNA sequences encoding the same CDR3. The chain links TRBV4-2 to TRBJ2-7; 10 nucleotides line up with TRBD2. The CDR3 runs 14 residues. CDR1 is LGHNA, CDR2 YNFKEQ, per germline. V lost 4 bases and J lost 7; bases outside the gene matches: 7. CDR3 bases: TGTGCCAGCAGCCTCGGGCTAGCGGGAGAAGAGCAGTACTTC. It yields the protein CASSLGLAGEEQYF.

The sample holds a few counts of this clone. The J gene is TRBJ1-1, the V gene TRBV18; the match to TRBD1 covers 8 bases. Per germline, CDR1 KGHSH and CDR2 LQKENI. This CDR3 comprises 14 residues. The ends lost 2 bases at V and 1 base at J; junction bases unmatched: 0. The CDR3 is CASSPGTGNTEAFF. In DNA, the CDR3 is TGTGCCAGCTCACCAGGGACAGGGAACACTGAAGCTTTCTTT.

This chain uses TRBV15 with TRBJ2-5; 7 bases are shared with TRBD2. Germline CDR1 and CDR2: LNHNV and YYDKDF (reference sequence). V shed 1 base and J 0 bases; nucleotides not matched to a gene: 5. The CDR3 is 16 amino acids. CDR3 in amino acids: CATSRVLAAYQETQYF. Written as DNA, the CDR3 is TGTGCCACCAGCAGAGTTCTAGCGGCTTACCAAGAGACCCAGTACTTC.